The 15 T cell receptor beta chains listed next were all sequenced from one sample in a study of metastatic and nonmetastatic thyroid tumors. TCRdb reprocessed the PCR reads using MiXCR. The sample has about 15,000 clones, about 25% seen once. No treatment of any kind had been given to any patient before thyroid surgery. The sequencing input was adjacent normal tissue. The receptors here all came from a female donor with papillary thyroid cancer or a benign thyroid nodule (not recorded which). Some clones in this sample may be carry-over from other donors' samples.

The rearrangement links TRBV5-1 to TRBJ1-2; maybe TRBD1 (6 bases). Germline CDR1 reads SGHRS; CDR2 reads YFSETQ. Trimming cost V 5 bases and J 3 bases, with 14 bases left between them. The CDR3 sequence is 14 residues long. CDR3 sequence (DNA): TGCGCCAGCAGGATGGGGGGCTGGGACTATGGCTACACCTTC. Translating gives CASRMGGWDYGYTF. Combining the CDR3 with reference TRBV5-1 and TRBJ1-2 gives the whole variable domain KAGVTQTPRYLIKTRGQQVTLSCSPISGHRSVSWYQQTPGQGLQFLFEYFSETQRNKGNFPGRFSGRQFSNSRSEMNVSTLELGDSALYLCASRMGGWDYGYTFGSGTRLTVV.

The chain has TRBV7-3 and TRBJ2-1; tentative D call: TRBD2 (6 bases). Trimming left V 2 bases short and J 6 bases short, with 17 bases between. The germline gives CDR1 SGHTA, CDR2 FQGTGA. CDR3 length: 16 amino acids. The DNA of the CDR3 is TGTGCCAGCAGCTTACTTGCGGGAACGCACTTCAATGAGCAGTTCTTC. Protein: CASSLLAGTHFNEQFF.

The gene calls are TRBV3-1 and TRBJ2-7; D not resolved. Germline V CDR1 and CDR2: LGHDT, YNNKEL (reference sequence). There are 13 residues in the CDR3. Trimming took off 1 base at V and 12 bases at J, with 16 bases between the two ends. The CDR3 DNA follows: TGTGCCAGCAGCCAAGTGTGGGATCCTACATTGTACTTC. Translation: CASSQVWDPTLYF.

This chain joins TRBV5-1 and TRBJ1-1; 7 nucleotides align to TRBD1. Unmatched junction bases numbered 7, after V lost 4 bases and J lost 1 base. CDR1 is SGHRS and CDR2 is YFSETQ in the germline V gene. This CDR3 comprises 15 residues. CDR3 DNA: TGCGCCAGCAGCGCATTACAGGGGAGGAACACTGAAGCTTTCTTT. This translates into CASSALQGRNTEAFF.

The gene calls are TRBV2 and TRBJ1-1; D not resolved. Trimming removed 3 bases at V and 3 bases at J, with 11 bases between. The CDR3 is made up of 14 amino acids. Per the germline V gene, CDR1 is SNHLY and CDR2 is FYNNEI. The CDR3 DNA reads TGTGCCAGCAGTGAGGACCTCAAGGACACTGAAGCTTTCTTT. It encodes CASSEDLKDTEAFF.

This clone was recorded a few times. The chain joins TRBV27 to TRBJ1-1; D uncertain. V lost 0 bases and J lost 6, with 8 bases in between. CDR3 length: 13 residues. The germline V gene has CDR1 MNHEY and CDR2 SMNVEV (reference sequence). CDR3 region: CASSLSTIAEAFF. CDR3 sequence (DNA): TGTGCCAGCAGTTTATCCACAATCGCTGAAGCTTTCTTT.

This clone was seen once. The chain is built from TRBV5-6 and TRBJ2-1, with 10 bases lining up with TRBD1. V lost 4 bases and J lost 7; bases outside the gene matches: 5. CDR1 and CDR2 from the germline V gene are SGHDT and YYEEEE. The length of the CDR3 is 14 residues. CDR3 region: CASSQGTGVNEQFF. The DNA for the CDR3 is TGTGCCAGCAGCCAAGGGACAGGGGTGAATGAGCAGTTCTTC.

This rearrangement joins TRBV20-1 to TRBJ1-2; possible D gene TRBD1, 5 bases. Germline V lookup: CDR1 DFQATT, CDR2 SNEGSKA (reference sequence). The CDR3 has 11 residues. CDR3 residues: CTGDPHYGYTF. CDR3 in DNA: TGCACCGGGGACCCTCACTATGGCTACACCTTC.

CDR3 in DNA: TGTGCCAGCAGCTCTTGGGGGAAGGGTGTGGACACCATATATTTT. Translation gives CASSSWGKGVDTIYF. The genes are TRBV11-2 and TRBJ1-3; maybe TRBD1 (5 bases). The V end was cut by 4 bases, the J end by 8 bases, with 18 bases between. The CDR3 spans 15 residues. CDR1 SGHAT and CDR2 FQNNGV come from the germline V gene.

The rearrangement links TRBV10-3 to TRBJ2-7; 9 positions agree with TRBD1. The CDR3 contains 17 residues. The germline V gene encodes CDR1 ENHRY and CDR2 SYGVKD. V gave up 2 bases and J gave up 2 bases; unmatched junction bases: 10. The DNA for the CDR3 is TGTGCCATCAGTGAGCCGTCCACCGGGACAGGGACCTACGAGCAGTACTTC. Translated: CAISEPSTGTGTYEQYF.

The V call is TRBV20-1, the J call TRBJ2-3; D is ambiguous. CDR3 length equals 11 residues. Trimming took off 0 bases at V and 7 bases at J, with 5 bases between the two ends. CDR1 and CDR2 (germline): DFQATT, SNEGSKA (reference sequence). For the CDR3, the DNA is TGCAGTGCTAGAGAGGGGAATACGCAGTATTTT. Translated: CSAREGNTQYF.

This clone was counted many times. The chain is built from TRBV6-6 and TRBJ2-2; 7 nucleotides agree with TRBD2. The germline CDR1 and CDR2 sequences are MNHNY and SVGAGI (reference sequence). After removal of 1 base from V and 7 bases from J, the junction contained 6 bases not matched to a gene. The CDR3 is made up of 15 amino acids. The CDR3 reads CASSYFTGGSGELFF. In DNA form, the CDR3 reads TGTGCCAGCAGTTACTTCACCGGGGGGAGCGGGGAGCTGTTTTTT.

The chain carries TRBV5-1 and TRBJ2-7; D may be TRBD1 (6 bases). CDR1 and CDR2 from the germline V gene are SGHRS and YFSETQ. The V gene lost 0 bases and the J gene lost 5 bases, with 9 bases spanning the gap. The CDR3 is made up of 13 amino acids. The CDR3 DNA reads as TGCGCCAGCAGCTTGGCAGGGGCCCACGAGCAGTACTTC. It yields the protein CASSLAGAHEQYF.

This chain links TRBV7-2 with TRBJ2-7; 8 positions agree with TRBD2. The CDR3 runs to 14 residues. V was pared by 1 base and J by 4 bases, with 3 bases of the junction left unmatched. The germline CDR1 and CDR2 sequences are SGHTA and FQGNSA. DNA for the CDR3: TGTGCCAGCAGCTTAGACGGGAGGGATTACGAGCAGTACTTC. Residues: CASSLDGRDYEQYF.

This clone was counted many times. The missing conserved phenylalanine or tryptophan at the end of this CDR3 makes a read error likely. V is TRBV20-1 and J is TRBJ2-1, with D tentatively TRBD1 (6 bases). V was trimmed by 6 bases and J by 0 bases, leaving 12 bases between them. The germline CDR1 and CDR2 sequences are DFQATT and SNEGSKA (reference sequence). The CDR3 is 14 residues long. CDR3 nucleotide sequence: TGCAGTGCCCCAGCGGACAGCTCCTACAATGAGCAGTTCGTC. This codes for CSAPADSSYNEQFV.